These T cell receptor beta chains were read from a single sample in a study of control samples from healthy donors and cancer patients. The method was immunoSEQ multiplex PCR; TCRdb's version includes in-frame clones alone and lacks a portion of them. The data show 85,000 to 110,000 clones, 80% to 90% seen once. Sequenced input: PBMCs. The receptors originated from a man aged 60 to 75 with lung cancer. Each CDR3 is given with its conserved first and last residue. A D gene is named only where the DNA matches it firmly. Clone size is stated in some rows and not others, as once, few, many or a class when expanded.

-	TRBJ1-2	TRBV5-6	-	TGTGCCAGCAGCTTGGAAGTGTTCTATGGCTACACCTTC	CASSLEVFYGYTF
-	TRBJ1-5	TRBV7-2	once	TGTGCCAGCAGCTTGGGCAGGGAGGGTCAGCCCCAGCATTTT	CASSLGREGQPQHF
TRBD1	TRBJ1-4	TRBV6-1	-	TGTGCCAGCAGTGAAGCCAGCGGGACAGTTAATGAAAAACTGTTTTTT	CASSEASGTVNEKLFF
-	TRBJ1-5	TRBV24-1	-	TGTGCCACCAGTGATGGGGGCGGGGCGGTCCAAAGGTGGCCCCAGCATTTT	CATSDGGGAVQRWPQHF
TRBD1	TRBJ2-2	TRBV6-6	-	TGTGCCAGCATCCAGACAGGGATGAACACCGGGGAGCTGTTTTTT	CASIQTGMNTGELFF
-	TRBJ1-1	TRBV2	-	TGTGCCAGCAGGCAGGGGCAGGTGAACACTGAAGCTTTCTTT	CASRQGQVNTEAFF
TRBD1	TRBJ2-2	TRBV27	-	TGTGCCAGCAGTTTTAGGGGGCAGTGGAACACCGGGGAGCTGTTTTTT	CASSFRGQWNTGELFF
-	TRBJ1-5	TRBV5-3	-	TGTGCCAGAAGCTTTTCCGGTCAGGATAATCAGCCCCAGCATTTT	CARSFSGQDNQPQHF
TRBD1	TRBJ2-5	TRBV18	-	TGTGCCAGCTCACCTGGGACAGGGGGCAAAGAGACCCAGTACTTC	CASSPGTGGKETQYF
-	TRBJ1-5	TRBV5-6	-	TGTGCCAGCAGCGTACACAGGCAAATCGGCAATCAGCCCCAGCATTTT	CASSVHRQIGNQPQHF
TRBD1	TRBJ1-1	TRBV7-9	-	TGTGCCAGCAGCTTAGGTGGGGCACAGGGGGTGAACACTGAAGCTTTCTTT	CASSLGGAQGVNTEAFF
-	TRBJ1-6	TRBV5-1	-	TGCGCCAGCAGCTTGGCCGCGGCAGTTAATTCACCCCTCCACTTT	CASSLAAAVNSPLHF
-	TRBJ1-1	TRBV13	-	TGTGCCAGCAGCTTAAGCGCGGGTGAAGCTTTCTTT	CASSLSAGEAFF
TRBD1	TRBJ2-3	TRBV24-1	-	TGTGCCACCGGGGACAGCAGCACAGATACGCAGTATTTT	CATGDSSTDTQYF
-	TRBJ2-2	TRBV30	once	TGTGCCTGGAGTCGGGAGAAGAACACCGGGGAGCTGTTTTTT	CAWSREKNTGELFF
TRBD2	TRBJ2-2	TRBV27	few	TGTCCCCGCAGTTCAGAACCGCGGGGGGGCCGGACCGGGGAGCTGTTTTTT	CPRSSEPRGGRTGELFF
-	TRBJ1-2	TRBV15	-	TGTGCCACCCAAGGGACGGGAGGAGGCTACACCTTC	CATQGTGGGYTF
TRBD1	TRBJ1-2	TRBV7-9	-	TGTGCCAGCAGCTTCACCGGGACAGGGAGATACAAAAACTATGGCTACACCTTC	CASSFTGTGRYKNYGYTF
-	TRBJ2-5	TRBV7-9	-	TGTGCCAGCAGCCCCAACCCGAGGGGAGAGACCCAGTACTTC	CASSPNPRGETQYF
-	TRBJ2-2	TRBV19	-	TGTGCCAGTAGTGAAGCAGGATTACCCACCGGGGAGCTGTTTTTT	CASSEAGLPTGELFF
-	TRBJ2-6	TRBV6-6	-	TGTGCCAGCAGTCGAACGAGAGAGATCTCTGGGGCCAACGTCCTGACTTTC	CASSRTREISGANVLTF
TRBD1	TRBJ1-4	TRBV30	-	TGTGCCTGGGCGACAGGGCCCAATGAAAAACTGTTTTTT	CAWATGPNEKLFF
-	TRBJ1-5	TRBV6-1	-	TGTGCCAGCAGTGAAAAAGGGACACTAGTGAATCAGCCCCAGCATTTT	CASSEKGTLVNQPQHF
-	TRBJ1-5	TRBV5-8	once	TGTGCCAGCAGCCTGGTCGCGGGGAGAGTCAATCAGCCCCAGCATTTT	CASSLVAGRVNQPQHF
TRBD1	TRBJ2-1	TRBV18	once	TGTGCCAGCTCATCCCGGGACAGGGGATCCAATGAGCAGTTCTTC	CASSSRDRGSNEQFF
TRBD1	TRBJ1-1	TRBV4-2	-	TGTGCCAGCAGCCCAGGGGGTATGGGAACTGAAGCTTTCTTT	CASSPGGMGTEAFF
-	TRBJ2-1	TRBV7-3	-	TGTGCCAGCAGCCTACCCTCCTACAATGAGCAGTTCTTC	CASSLPSYNEQFF
TRBD1	TRBJ1-4	TRBV12-3/TRBV12-4	-	TGTGCCAGCAGTTGGACAGGGGACAAACTGTTTTTT	CASSWTGDKLFF
-	TRBJ1-2	TRBV2	-	TGTGCCAGCAGTGAAGCGCTACAGGACTATGGCTACACCTTC	CASSEALQDYGYTF
TRBD2	TRBJ2-3	TRBV2	-	TGTGCCAGCAGTGGGACTAGCGGGGGCACAGATACGCAGTATTTT	CASSGTSGGTDTQYF
-	TRBJ1-5	TRBV7-2	few	TGTGCCAGCAGCTCTTATAGCAATCAGCCCCAGCATTTT	CASSSYSNQPQHF
TRBD1	TRBJ1-2	TRBV12-5	once	TGTGCTAGTGGTTCTCCGGGACAGGGAGGATGGGGCTATGGCTACACCTTC	CASGSPGQGGWGYGYTF
-	TRBJ1-2	TRBV5-1	-	TGCGCCAGCAGTTCCTATCTGGGGAGCCATGGCTACACCTTC	CASSSYLGSHGYTF
TRBD1	TRBJ1-4	TRBV2	-	TGTGCCAGCAGCGCGGACAGGGCCTCTAATGAAAAACTGTTTTTT	CASSADRASNEKLFF
TRBD1	TRBJ1-2	TRBV18	-	TGTGCCAGCTCACCGCCACAGGGGTCCTATGGCTACACCTTC	CASSPPQGSYGYTF
TRBD1	TRBJ1-2	TRBV6-5	-	TGTGCCAGCAGTCGCATAAAAGGGACAGACTATGGCTACACCTTC	CASSRIKGTDYGYTF
-	TRBJ1-2	TRBV30	-	TGTGCCTGGAGTGTTAACAGTCGTGCCCCCTATGGCTACACCTTC	CAWSVNSRAPYGYTF
-	TRBJ1-6	TRBV18	-	TGTGCCAGCTCACCACCACAGGTTAATTCACCCCTCCACTTT	CASSPPQVNSPLHF
TRBD1	TRBJ1-5	TRBV6-5	-	TGTGCCAGCAGTTACGGTAGACAGGGTGGCCAGCCCCAGCATTTT	CASSYGRQGGQPQHF
-	TRBJ1-5	TRBV4-2	-	TGTGCCAGCAGCCTCCGACAGGATAGCAATCAGCCCCAGCATTTT	CASSLRQDSNQPQHF
-	TRBJ1-1	TRBV2	-	TGTGCCAGCACCGCACTAAGGGGGGGAGCGAACACTGAAGCTTTCTTT	CASTALRGGANTEAFF
TRBD1	TRBJ1-2	TRBV19	-	TGTGCCAGTAGTATGAAGGGGGCAGGGCAAAACTATGGCTACACCTTC	CASSMKGAGQNYGYTF
TRBD1	TRBJ1-1	TRBV12-3/TRBV12-4	-	TGTGCCAGCACCTCGGCAGGGGGCACTGAAGCTTTCTTT	CASTSAGGTEAFF
TRBD1	TRBJ1-1	TRBV23-1	-	TGCGCCAGCACCCGGGACAGGGGGCTAGGGGGCACTGAAGCTTTCTTT	CASTRDRGLGGTEAFF
-	TRBJ2-5	TRBV30	-	TGTGCCTGGAGTGCCCTGATGTCTAGATCACAAGAGACCCAGTACTTC	CAWSALMSRSQETQYF
TRBD2	TRBJ2-1	TRBV5-1	once	TGCGCCAGCGGGGGGGTGTTGAGCTCCTACAATGAGCAGTTCTTC	CASGGVLSSYNEQFF
-	TRBJ1-5	TRBV5-5	few	TGTGCCAGCAGCTTGGAAGGGAATGGGGGTCAGCCCCAGCATTTT	CASSLEGNGGQPQHF
TRBD1	TRBJ1-1	TRBV27	-	TGTGCCAGCAGAAAGCGACAGGGAGGCACTGAAGCTTTCTTT	CASRKRQGGTEAFF
-	TRBJ2-1	TRBV15	-	TGTGCCACCAGCACCCCCTACAATGAGCAGTTCTTC	CATSTPYNEQFF
-	TRBJ2-1	TRBV2	once	TGTGCCAGCAGTGTGCTCAATGAGCAGTTCTTC	CASSVLNEQFF
-	TRBJ2-5	TRBV6-5	-	TGTGCCAGCAGAAGGAAGGGTGGTCCAGAGACCCAGTACTTC	CASRRKGGPETQYF
-	TRBJ2-7	TRBV14	-	TGTGCCAGCAGCCAGGGCAGGGGACCCTACGAGCAGTACTTC	CASSQGRGPYEQYF
-	TRBJ1-5	TRBV7-8	-	TGTGCCAGCAGCTCTACGGGGGTGATGGGTCAGCCCCAGCATTTT	CASSSTGVMGQPQHF
TRBD1	TRBJ1-4	TRBV7-2	-	TGTGCCAGCAGCCCTCAGGGACAGGGTGGCGAAAAACTGTTTTTT	CASSPQGQGGEKLFF
-	TRBJ1-1	TRBV18	-	TGTGCCAGCTCTCCCTGGGGTGGGGAGAACACTGAAGCTTTCTTT	CASSPWGGENTEAFF
-	TRBJ1-2	TRBV30	-	TGTGCCTGGAGTGTGACCGGGACTCGTCCCTATGGCTACACCTTC	CAWSVTGTRPYGYTF
-	TRBJ1-1	TRBV11-2	-	TGTGCCAGCAGCTCTCCCCGGCCAGTCACTGAAGCTTTCTTT	CASSSPRPVTEAFF
-	TRBJ1-4	TRBV5-4	-	TGTGCCACACACACGGTGCCTAATGAAAAACTGTTTTTT	CATHTVPNEKLFF